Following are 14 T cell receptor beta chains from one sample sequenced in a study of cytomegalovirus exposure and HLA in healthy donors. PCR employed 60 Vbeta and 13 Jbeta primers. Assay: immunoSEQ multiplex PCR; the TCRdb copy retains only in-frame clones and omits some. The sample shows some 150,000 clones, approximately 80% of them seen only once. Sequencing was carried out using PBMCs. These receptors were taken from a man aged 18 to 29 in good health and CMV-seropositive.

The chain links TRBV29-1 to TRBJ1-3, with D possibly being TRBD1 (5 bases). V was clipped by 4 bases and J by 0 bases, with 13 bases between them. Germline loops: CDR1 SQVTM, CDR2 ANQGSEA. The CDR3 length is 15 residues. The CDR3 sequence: CSVAQGANSGNTIYF. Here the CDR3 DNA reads TGCAGCGTTGCTCAGGGTGCGAACTCTGGAAACACCATATATTTT.

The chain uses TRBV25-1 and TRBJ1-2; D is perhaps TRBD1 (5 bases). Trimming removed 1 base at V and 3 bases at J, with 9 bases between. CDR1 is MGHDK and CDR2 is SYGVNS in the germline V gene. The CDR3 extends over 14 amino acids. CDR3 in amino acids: CASSEFGRDYGYTF. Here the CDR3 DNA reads TGTGCCAGCAGTGAATTCGGCAGGGACTATGGCTACACCTTC.

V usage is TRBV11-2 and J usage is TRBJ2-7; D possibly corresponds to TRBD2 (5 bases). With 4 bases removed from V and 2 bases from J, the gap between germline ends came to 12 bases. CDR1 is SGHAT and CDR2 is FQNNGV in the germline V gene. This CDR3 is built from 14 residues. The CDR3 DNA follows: TGTGCCAGCAGCTCCCGCGGGCTACCCTACGAGCAGTACTTC. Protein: CASSSRGLPYEQYF. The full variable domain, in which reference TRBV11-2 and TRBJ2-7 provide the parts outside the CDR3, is EAGVAQSPRYKIIEKRQSVAFWCNPISGHATLYWYQQILGQGPKLLIQFQNNGVVDDSQLPKDRFSAERLKGVDSTLKIQPAKLEDSAVYLCASSSRGLPYEQYFGPGTRLTVT.

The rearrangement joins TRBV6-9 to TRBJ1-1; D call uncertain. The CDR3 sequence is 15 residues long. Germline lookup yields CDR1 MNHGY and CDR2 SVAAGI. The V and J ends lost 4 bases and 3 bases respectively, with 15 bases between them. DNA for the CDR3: TGTGCCAGCAGTTCTCAGGCTCCCGTAGACACTGAAGCTTTCTTT. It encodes CASSSQAPVDTEAFF.

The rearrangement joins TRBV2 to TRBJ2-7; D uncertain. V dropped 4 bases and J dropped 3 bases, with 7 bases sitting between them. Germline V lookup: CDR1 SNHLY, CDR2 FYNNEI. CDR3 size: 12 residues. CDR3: CASSGEFYEQYF. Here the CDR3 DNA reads TGTGCCAGCAGTGGAGAGTTCTACGAGCAGTACTTC.

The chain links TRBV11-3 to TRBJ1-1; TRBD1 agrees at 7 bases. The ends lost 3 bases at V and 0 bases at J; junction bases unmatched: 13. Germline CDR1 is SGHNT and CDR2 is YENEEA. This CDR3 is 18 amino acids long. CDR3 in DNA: TGTGCCAGCAGCTTCCGGTGGGACAGAGCCAAAATGAACACTGAAGCTTTCTTT. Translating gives CASSFRWDRAKMNTEAFF.

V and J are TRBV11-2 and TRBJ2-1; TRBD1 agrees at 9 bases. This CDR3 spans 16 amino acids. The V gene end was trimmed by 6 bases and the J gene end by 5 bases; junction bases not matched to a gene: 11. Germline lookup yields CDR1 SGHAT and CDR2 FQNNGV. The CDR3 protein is CASRRPGTGSNNEQFF. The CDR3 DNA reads TGTGCCAGCAGAAGACCCGGGACAGGGTCCAACAATGAGCAGTTCTTC. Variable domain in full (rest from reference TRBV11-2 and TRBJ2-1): EAGVAQSPRYKIIEKRQSVAFWCNPISGHATLYWYQQILGQGPKLLIQFQNNGVVDDSQLPKDRFSAERLKGVDSTLKIQPAKLEDSAVYLCASRRPGTGSNNEQFFGPGTRLTVL.

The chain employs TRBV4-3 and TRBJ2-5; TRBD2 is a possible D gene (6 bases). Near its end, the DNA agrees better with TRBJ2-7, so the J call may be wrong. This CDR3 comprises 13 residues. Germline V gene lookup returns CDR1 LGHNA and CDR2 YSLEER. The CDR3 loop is CASSQGRDGEQYF. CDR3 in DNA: TGCGCCAGCAGCCAAGGGAGGGACGGCGAGCAGTACTTC.

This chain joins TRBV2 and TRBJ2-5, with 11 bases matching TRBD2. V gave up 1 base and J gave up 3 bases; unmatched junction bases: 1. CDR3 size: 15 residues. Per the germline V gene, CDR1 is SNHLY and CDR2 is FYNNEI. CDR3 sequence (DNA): TGTGCCAGCAGTGAAGTACTAGCGGGGGAAGAGACCCAGTACTTC. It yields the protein CASSEVLAGEETQYF.

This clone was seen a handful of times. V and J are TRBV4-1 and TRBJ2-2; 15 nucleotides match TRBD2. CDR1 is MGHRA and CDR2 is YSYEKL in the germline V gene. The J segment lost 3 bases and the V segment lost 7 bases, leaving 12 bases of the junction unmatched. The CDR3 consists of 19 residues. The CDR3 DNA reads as TGCGCCAGCACTCATCCCGGACTAGCGGGGGGGCCGGACACCGGGGAGCTGTTTTTT. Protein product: CASTHPGLAGGPDTGELFF.

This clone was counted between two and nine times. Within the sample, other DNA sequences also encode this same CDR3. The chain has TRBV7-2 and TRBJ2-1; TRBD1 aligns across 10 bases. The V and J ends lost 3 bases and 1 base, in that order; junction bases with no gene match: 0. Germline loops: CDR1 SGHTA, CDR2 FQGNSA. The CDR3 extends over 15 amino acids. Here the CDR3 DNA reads TGTGCCAGCAGCTTGGACAGGGGGTCCTACAATGAGCAGTTCTTC. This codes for CASSLDRGSYNEQFF. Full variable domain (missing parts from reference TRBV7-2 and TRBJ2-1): GAGVSQSPSNKVTEKGKDVELRCDPISGHTALYWYRQSLGQGLEFLIYFQGNSAPDKSGLPSDRFSAERTGGSVSTLTIQRTQQEDSAVYLCASSLDRGSYNEQFFGPGTRLTVL.

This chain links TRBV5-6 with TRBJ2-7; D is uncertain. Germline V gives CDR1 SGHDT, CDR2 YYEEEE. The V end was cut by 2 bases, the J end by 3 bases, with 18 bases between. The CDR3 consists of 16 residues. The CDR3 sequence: CASSFGEINNYYEQYF. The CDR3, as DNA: TGTGCCAGCAGCTTTGGAGAGATCAACAACTACTACGAGCAGTACTTC.

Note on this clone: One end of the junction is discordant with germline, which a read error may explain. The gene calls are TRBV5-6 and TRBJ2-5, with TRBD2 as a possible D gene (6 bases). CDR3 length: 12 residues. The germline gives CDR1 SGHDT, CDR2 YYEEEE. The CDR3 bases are TGTGCCAGCAGCTCGACCGGGACGGAGGGTAACTTC. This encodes CASSSTGTEGNF.

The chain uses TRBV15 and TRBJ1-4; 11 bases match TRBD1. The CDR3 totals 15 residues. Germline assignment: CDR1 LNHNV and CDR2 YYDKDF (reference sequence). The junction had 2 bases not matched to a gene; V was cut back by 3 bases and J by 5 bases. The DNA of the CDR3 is TGTGCCACCAGCAGGGGGACAGGGGGGAATGAAAAACTGTTTTTT. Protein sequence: CATSRGTGGNEKLFF. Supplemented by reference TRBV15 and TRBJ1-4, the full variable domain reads DAMVIQNPRYQVTQFGKPVTLSCSQTLNHNVMYWYQQKSSQAPKLLFHYYDKDFNNEADTPDNFQSRRPNTSFCFLDIRSPGLGDTAMYLCATSRGTGGNEKLFFGSGTQLSVL.